This TCR beta chain emerged from a study of blood T cell repertoires in COVID-19. Study context: Acute-phase and convalescent COVID-19 samples originated in the United States, Italy and Spain. From T cells, B-cell-depleted T cells, or PBMCs came the material, which was cDNA or gDNA.

CDR1 is SGHTA, CDR2 FQGNSA, per germline. This CDR3 has 16 amino acids. With 2 bases clipped from V and 2 bases from J, the junction kept 4 bases outside the gene matches. In the source study's methods: Reference gene primer amplification in the assay estimated nucleated cell counts. Clones were sequenced by immunoSEQ multiplex PCR, and TCRdb holds only the in-frame ones, with some missing. The V and J calls and clone size are taken from that table; D and trimming were inferred from the DNA. The sample lists about 60,000 clones; around 93% were seen once. The chain recombines TRBV7-2 with TRBJ2-2; 8 bases line up with TRBD2. The sample was peripheral blood. The clonotype originates from a human donor in a cohort sampled during active COVID-19. CDR3 in amino acids: CASSLSGTRNTGELFF. The CDR3, as DNA: TGTGCCAGCAGCTTATCCGGGACTAGAAACACCGGGGAGCTGTTTTTT.